What follows are 31 T cell receptor beta chains derived from one specimen sequenced in a study of shared clonotypes between healthy human individuals. Using immunoSEQ multiplex PCR, the repertoire was profiled, and TCRdb retains in-frame clones only, with some absent. The data show a few million clones, approximately 94% seen once. The material sequenced was naive CD4+ T cells sorted from blood. This sample's subset: CD45RA+ positively selected. Receptor source: a man younger than 30 in good health.

The chain uses TRBV30 and TRBJ2-6; D is possibly TRBD1 (6 bases). This CDR3 has 16 amino acids. V was trimmed by 5 bases and J by 0 bases, leaving 14 bases between them. The germline gives CDR1 GTSNPN, CDR2 SVGIG (reference sequence). CDR3 amino acids: CAWARDKFSGANVLTF. The CDR3 coding sequence is TGTGCCTGGGCTCGGGACAAGTTCTCTGGGGCCAACGTCCTGACTTTC.

This chain uses TRBV6-1 with TRBJ1-6, with 7 bases that match TRBD1. CDR1 and CDR2 from the germline V gene are MNHNS and SASEGT. V gave up 9 bases and J gave up 7 bases; unmatched junction bases: 9. This CDR3 contains 14 residues. DNA for the CDR3: TGTGCCAGTACGCCGGGACAGAAGAATTCACCCCTCCACTTT. This gives the protein CASTPGQKNSPLHF.

This clone was detected once. The chain recombines TRBV11-2 with TRBJ2-1; 8 bases fit TRBD1. CDR1 and CDR2 (germline): SGHAT, FQNNGV. The CDR3 has 14 residues. After removal of 6 bases from V and 3 bases from J, the junction contained 4 bases not matched to a gene. CDR3: CASRQGDSYNEQFF. Written as DNA, the CDR3 is TGTGCCAGCAGACAGGGGGATAGCTACAATGAGCAGTTCTTC.

The CDR3 DNA is TGCGCCAGCAGCCTGACGGTTCCTAGCTCTGGGGCCAACGTCCTGACTTTC. Residues: CASSLTVPSSGANVLTF. This chain uses TRBV4-1 with TRBJ2-6, with unresolved D. The CDR3 has 17 amino acids. Germline V lookup: CDR1 MGHRA, CDR2 YSYEKL. Trimming removed 4 bases at V and 0 bases at J, with 13 bases between.

The V call is TRBV5-4, the J call TRBJ1-2; D is undetermined. Trimming took 4 bases from V and 7 from J, leaving 14 bases between them. The CDR3 sequence is 13 residues long. Germline CDR1 and CDR2: SGHNT and YYREEE (reference sequence). Written as DNA, the CDR3 is TGTGCCAGCAGCCTCCGGCTGGACTCTGGCTACACCTTC. This gives the protein CASSLRLDSGYTF.

The V gene is TRBV7-9, the J gene TRBJ2-2, with 12 bases lining up with TRBD2. V lost 2 bases and J lost 7; bases outside the gene matches: 8. The CDR3 runs to 17 residues. CDR1 and CDR2 (germline): SEHNR, FQNEAQ (reference sequence). CDR3 nucleotides: TGTGCCAGCAGCTTAAGACTAGCGGGGGCCGCGCTCGGGGAGCTGTTTTTT. Residues: CASSLRLAGAALGELFF.

The chain joins TRBV10-1 to TRBJ2-3; D remains unclear. The CDR3 totals 13 residues. Trimming removed 2 bases from V and 2 bases from J, with 5 bases in between. The germline CDR1 and CDR2 sequences are WNHNN and SYGVQD (reference sequence). Written as DNA, the CDR3 is TGCGCCAGCAGTGAGGTTACCACAGATACGCAGTATTTT. It yields the protein CASSEVTTDTQYF.

This chain uses TRBV28 with TRBJ2-7; the D call may be TRBD1 or TRBD2 (5 bases each). Trimming stripped 5 bases from V and 0 bases from J, with 14 bases between. Germline loops: CDR1 MDHEN, CDR2 SYDVKM. The length of the CDR3 is 15 residues. This CDR3 reads CASSKQPGSSYEQYF. In DNA form, the CDR3 reads TGTGCCAGCAGTAAGCAACCAGGGAGCTCCTACGAGCAGTACTTC.

The J gene is TRBJ1-4, the V gene TRBV28, with D unclear. Trimming removed 10 bases from V and 8 bases from J, with 17 bases in between. CDR1 MDHEN and CDR2 SYDVKM come from the germline V gene. CDR3 length equals 13 residues. CDR3 residues: CATLPGVGEKLFF. CDR3 bases: TGTGCCACCCTACCCGGTGTTGGCGAAAAACTGTTTTTT. The complete variable domain, with remaining parts taken from reference TRBV28 and TRBJ1-4, reads DVKVTQSSRYLVKRTGEKVFLECVQDMDHENMFWYRQDPGLGLRLIYFSYDVKMKEKGDIPEGYSVSREKKERFSLILESASTNQTSMYLCATLPGVGEKLFFGSGTQLSVL.

The J gene is TRBJ2-2, the V gene TRBV5-1; 8 nucleotides line up with TRBD1. Germline V gene sequence: CDR1 SGHRS, CDR2 YFSETQ. The V gene end was trimmed by 7 bases and the J gene end by 2 bases; junction bases not matched to a gene: 10. The CDR3 is 16 residues long. The CDR3: CASHPRDRRNTGELFF. CDR3 nucleotides: TGCGCCAGCCACCCCCGGGACAGGCGAAACACCGGGGAGCTGTTTTTT.

V and J are TRBV6-6 and TRBJ2-3; D remains ambiguous. This CDR3 has 16 residues. V lost 0 bases and J 0 bases, leaving 10 bases between the germline ends. CDR1 is MNHNY and CDR2 is SVGAGI in the germline V gene (reference sequence). The CDR3 here is CASSYSATTSTDTQYF. Written as DNA, the CDR3 is TGTGCCAGCAGTTACTCTGCGACAACTAGCACAGATACGCAGTATTTT.

The chain employs TRBV5-1 and TRBJ2-5, with 7 bases that match TRBD1. There are 15 residues in the CDR3. V lost 2 bases, J lost 4 bases, and 8 bases stayed unmatched. CDR1 is SGHRS and CDR2 is YFSETQ in the germline V gene. The CDR3 nucleotides are TGCGCCAGCAGCTTCCGGACAGGTAGTCCAGAGACCCAGTACTTC. Its protein product is CASSFRTGSPETQYF.

V and J are TRBV7-9 and TRBJ2-2, with TRBD1 matching 9 bases. The CDR3 consists of 17 residues. With 0 bases clipped from V and 2 bases from J, the junction kept 4 bases outside the gene matches. Germline CDR1 and CDR2: SEHNR and FQNEAQ (reference sequence). The CDR3 reads CASSLAAQGANTGELFF. CDR3 nucleotides: TGTGCCAGCAGCTTAGCCGCACAGGGGGCAAACACCGGGGAGCTGTTTTTT.

The V and J genes are TRBV11-2 and TRBJ2-2; D ambiguous. The CDR3 runs 13 residues. In germline, CDR1 is SGHAT, CDR2 FQNNGV. V lost 6 bases and J 2 bases, leaving 7 bases between the germline ends. CDR3 sequence: CASSWRNTGELFF. The CDR3 DNA follows: TGTGCCAGCAGTTGGAGAAACACCGGGGAGCTGTTTTTT.

About this clone itself: The germline gene is not matched at one end of the junction; a read error may be the cause. This chain connects TRBV12-5 to TRBJ2-3, with 9 bases matching TRBD2. CDR1 LGHNT and CDR2 FRNRAP come from the germline V gene. CDR3 size: 19 residues. The CDR3 loop reads CASVLGREGHVWGTDTQYF. CDR3 nucleotides: TGTGCTAGTGTTTTGGGGCGGGAGGGCCATGTCTGGGGAACAGATACGCAGTATTTT.

This rearrangement joins TRBV5-1 to TRBJ2-3, with D hard to call. The CDR3 loop spans 14 amino acids. The V and J ends lost 0 bases and 6 bases respectively, with 11 bases between them. CDR1 is SGHRS and CDR2 is YFSETQ in the germline V gene. CDR3 sequence reads: CASSLGSPRDTQYF. In nucleotides, the CDR3 is TGCGCCAGCAGCTTGGGGTCCCCCAGGGATACGCAGTATTTT.

V gene TRBV28 combines with J gene TRBJ2-7, with D maybe TRBD1 (6 bases). The CDR3 has 16 residues. V lost 5 bases and J 2 bases, leaving 19 bases between the germline ends. From germline, CDR1 is MDHEN and CDR2 SYDVKM. The CDR3 nucleotides read TGTGCCAGCAGTCCCCCACACAGGGAAGGAACCTACGAGCAGTACTTC. Protein sequence: CASSPPHREGTYEQYF.

V usage is TRBV30 and J usage is TRBJ1-1; 7 bases match TRBD1. The CDR3 sequence is 13 residues long. Germline V gene data show CDR1 as GTSNPN and CDR2 as SVGIG (reference sequence). The V segment lost 3 bases and the J segment 6 bases; nucleotides outside the gene matches: 7. The DNA for the CDR3 is TGTGCCTGGAGGGAAGACAGGGCCCCTGAAGCTTTCTTT. Translated: CAWREDRAPEAFF. The full variable domain, with the rest looked up from reference TRBV30 and TRBJ1-1, is SQTIHQWPATLVQPVGSPLSLECTVEGTSNPNLYWYRQAAGRGLQLLFYSVGIGQISSEVPQNLSASRPQDRQFILSSKKLLLSDSGFYLCAWREDRAPEAFFGQGTRLTVV.

This clone was picked up one time. V is TRBV7-8 and J is TRBJ2-7, with D perhaps assigned TRBD1 or TRBD2 (5 bases each). CDR3 length: 17 residues. V was pared by 1 base and J by 2 bases, with 18 bases between. In germline, CDR1 is SGHVS, CDR2 FQNEAQ. CDR3 DNA sequence: TGTGCCAGCAGCTTAGAGAGGGGACGGACAACACCCTACGAGCAGTACTTC. Its translation: CASSLERGRTTPYEQYF.

This clone has more than one count but fewer than ten. V usage is TRBV18 and J usage is TRBJ2-3; possible D gene TRBD2, 5 bases. The CDR3 has 16 amino acids. Per germline, CDR1 KGHSH and CDR2 LQKENI. V gave up 3 bases and J gave up 0 bases, with 13 bases separating them. Here the CDR3 reads CASSPVGGPSTDTQYF. CDR3 bases: TGTGCCAGCTCACCGGTTGGCGGGCCTAGCACAGATACGCAGTATTTT.

Regarding this clone: The same CDR3 arises from other DNA sequences in this sample as well. This chain links TRBV5-1 with TRBJ1-1; 9 bases fit TRBD1. J was trimmed by 0 bases and V by 4 bases; bases with no gene match: 4. The CDR3 consists of 15 residues. Germline V gene sequence: CDR1 SGHRS, CDR2 YFSETQ. The CDR3 here is CASSTGQGMNTEAFF. The CDR3 region has the DNA TGCGCCAGCAGCACCGGACAGGGGATGAACACTGAAGCTTTCTTT.

The rearrangement joins TRBV21-1 to TRBJ1-6. TRBV21-1 is shown as a pseudogene. The CDR3 has 14 residues. DNA for the CDR3: TGTGCCAGCAGCTCAAGGGGGACTACTCCAGCCCTCCACTTT. As protein: CASSSRGTTPALHF.

The chain is built from TRBV2 and TRBJ2-1; D remains ambiguous. The length of the CDR3 is 14 residues. CDR1 and CDR2 from the germline V gene are SNHLY and FYNNEI. Trimming removed 5 bases at V and 0 bases at J, with 8 bases between. CDR3: CASSPSSSYNEQFF. The CDR3 DNA sequence: TGTGCCAGCAGTCCTAGTAGCTCCTACAATGAGCAGTTCTTC.

The chain uses TRBV7-6 and TRBJ1-3; D is unclear. V was cut by 0 bases and J by 0 bases, with 18 bases left in between. The CDR3 is 19 residues long. Germline V CDR1 and CDR2: SGHVS, FNYEAQ. The CDR3 region has the DNA TGTGCCAGCAGCTTAGCGAATCGGAATTTGGCATTCTCTGGAAACACCATATATTTT. Translation gives CASSLANRNLAFSGNTIYF.

V is TRBV27 and J is TRBJ2-2; perhaps TRBD1 as D (7 bases). The CDR3 has 18 residues. Germline-derived CDR1 and CDR2 are MNHEY and SMNVEV (reference sequence). The V and J ends lost 3 bases and 0 bases respectively, with 17 bases between them. The CDR3, as DNA: TGTGCCAGCAGTTTTAGGTTCGGCGGGACAGCGAACACCGGGGAGCTGTTTTTT. This sequence encodes CASSFRFGGTANTGELFF.

The V call is TRBV5-1, the J call TRBJ2-3; TRBD2 matches 8 bases. V lost 0 bases to trimming and J lost 3 bases; unmatched junction nucleotides: 6. The length of the CDR3 is 16 residues. Germline V gene data show CDR1 as SGHRS and CDR2 as YFSETQ. In nucleotides, the CDR3 is TGCGCCAGCAGCTTGGCAGCGGGGGTAATAACAGATACGCAGTATTTT. Translating it yields CASSLAAGVITDTQYF.

The genes are TRBV6-4 and TRBJ1-4; D unresolved. Germline CDR1 reads MRHNA; CDR2 reads SNTAGT. Trimming removed 3 bases at V and 7 bases at J, with 9 bases between. CDR3 length: 13 residues. This CDR3 is CASSESRGEKLFF. In DNA, the CDR3 is TGTGCCAGCAGTGAGAGCCGCGGTGAAAAACTGTTTTTT.

Regarding this clone: At one end the junction does not follow the germline gene, possibly because of a read error. CDR3 coding DNA: TGTGCTAGCAGCACCTCACCCACAGGGGATACGCAGTATTTT. Translating gives CASSTSPTGDTQYF. The gene calls are TRBV7-7 and TRBJ2-3; D might be TRBD1 (6 bases). This CDR3 region has 14 residues. Germline V CDR1 and CDR2: SSHAT, FNYEAQ (reference sequence).

This sequence joins TRBV2 and TRBJ1-3, with TRBD1 matching over 7 bases. The V and J ends lost 5 bases and 6 bases, in that order; junction bases with no gene match: 4. The CDR3 totals 13 residues. Per the germline V gene, CDR1 is SNHLY and CDR2 is FYNNEI. In nucleotides, the CDR3 is TGTGCCAGCAGTTGGGACAGAGCAAACACCATATATTTT. Residues: CASSWDRANTIYF.

CDR3 nucleotide sequence: TGCGCCAGCAGTGAGTCGAAAGTCGGCTCTTTTTACGAGCAGTACTTC. This sequence encodes CASSESKVGSFYEQYF. V and J are TRBV10-2 and TRBJ2-7, with D uncertain. The CDR3 consists of 16 residues. The V gene's germline CDR1 is WSHSY and CDR2 SAAADI. V lost 0 bases, J lost 4 bases, and 16 bases lay in between.

The chain uses TRBV7-9 and TRBJ1-5, with unresolved D. V dropped 1 base and J dropped 5 bases, with 9 bases sitting between them. This CDR3 contains 14 residues. Germline CDR1 reads SEHNR; CDR2 reads FQNEAQ (reference sequence). The CDR3 here is CASSLGAEDQPQHF. CDR3 in DNA: TGTGCCAGCAGCTTAGGGGCAGAAGATCAGCCCCAGCATTTT.